The clone carrying this T cell receptor beta chain was detected once. The antigen is undetermined. Different DNA sequences within this sample yield the same CDR3. The record originates from a study of PD-1 blockade in classical Hodgkin lymphoma. Indicated time point: newly diagnosed, previously untreated cHL patient sample. CD4+ T cells were purified from thawed PBMCs by negative selection. Untreated, newly diagnosed classical Hodgkin lymphoma PBMCs were used for comparison. General observations from the study: Repertoire difference causes, possibly disease activity or prior therapy, remain undefined.

Using immunoSEQ multiplex PCR, the repertoire was profiled, and TCRdb retains in-frame clones only, with some absent. The data contain 30,000 to 40,000 clones, around 89% of them singletons. CDR3 size: 14 residues. The V segment lost 3 bases and the J segment 4 bases; nucleotides outside the gene matches: 3. CDR1 is KGHSH, CDR2 LQKENI, per germline. The receptor comes from a human donor with classical Hodgkin lymphoma. The J gene is TRBJ2-7, the V gene TRBV18, with 10 bases identical to TRBD1. The sample comprised CD4+ T cells from blood. CDR3 amino acids: CASSPGTGDYEQYF. The CDR3 region has the DNA TGTGCCAGCTCACCCGGGACAGGGGATTACGAGCAGTACTTC.